The clone carrying this TCR beta chain showed up just a few times. Amplification of TCR beta CDR3 regions used RNA as the template. A set of HTBI primers served as the primers for a first-round RT-PCR of the TCR CDR3. Each CDR3 protein gets one entry after TCRdb re-called the multiplex PCR reads with MiXCR. The sample holds under 600,000 distinct CDR3 sequences, about 16% seen once. This specimen comes from a study of T cells in Graves' hyperthyroidism and ophthalmopathy. CDR3 length: 15 residues. Looked up from germline, CDR1 is MDHEN and CDR2 is SYDVKM. V dropped 3 bases and J dropped 0 bases, with 11 bases sitting between them.

The sequencing sample was made of blood. J is TRBJ1-1 and V is TRBV28, with D possibly matching TRBD1 (5 bases). This receptor was obtained from a woman in her thirties or forties with Graves' ophthalmopathy. This chain's CDR3 is CASSFKGPLNTEAFF. For the CDR3, the DNA is TGTGCCAGCAGTTTTAAGGGGCCATTGAACACTGAAGCTTTCTTT.